This passage covers 25 T cell receptor beta chains from one sample sequenced in a study of tumor and adjacent non-tumor tissue in lung cancer. The library came from three nested PCR rounds adapted from ARM-PCR protocols. From the multiplex PCR reads, TCRdb called clonotypes with MiXCR, one entry per CDR3 protein. The data contain approximately 140,000 distinct CDR3 sequences, roughly 66% of them singletons. This sample's RNA came from whole unsorted tissue. Input material: lung tumor tissue. The receptors were gathered from a man aged 55 to 69 with small cell lung cancer.

Turning to this clonotype: One end of the junction varies from germline; a read error may be responsible. This chain joins TRBV6-5 and TRBJ1-4; D is uncertain. Germline V CDR1 and CDR2: MNHEY, SVGAGI. This CDR3 has 14 amino acids. The CDR3: CVSSYSRVFEKLFF. The DNA for the CDR3 is TGTGTCAGCAGTTACTCGAGGGTGTTCGAAAAACTGTTTTTT.

This clonotype was observed a few times. One base away lies a much larger clone, so this may be a sequencing read error. The chain combines TRBV11-2 with TRBJ1-4, with a possible D match to TRBD1 (6 bases). The CDR3 consists of 13 residues. Germline values: CDR1 SGHAT, CDR2 FQNNGV. Trimming removed 8 bases from V and 8 bases from J, with 15 bases in between. CDR3 nucleotide sequence: TGTGCCAGCCTAAGGGGGGGTGGCGAAAAACTGTTTTTT. Amino acid sequence: CASLRGGGEKLFF.

A remark on this clonotype: Its ends do not fully match the called genes, so a read error is possible. CDR3 nucleotide sequence: TGTGCCAGCAGCCCGAGACAGTATAATGATCAGTTCTTC. The encoded protein is CASSPRQYNDQFF. The chain is built from TRBV11-2 and TRBJ2-1; D is possibly TRBD1 (5 bases). CDR1 and CDR2 from the germline V gene are SGHAT and FQNNGV. The CDR3 extends over 13 amino acids.

This chain connects TRBV7-8 to TRBJ1-1; 9 bases are a match to TRBD1. Germline values: CDR1 SGHVS, CDR2 FQNEAQ. The CDR3 sequence is 15 residues long. Unmatched junction bases numbered 7, after V lost 5 bases and J lost 3 bases. For the CDR3, the DNA is TGTGCCAGCAGCCTCCGGGACAGGGTTGACACTGAAGCTTTCTTT. Its translation is CASSLRDRVDTEAFF. The whole variable domain, filled in from reference TRBV7-8 and TRBJ1-1, reads GAGVSQSPRYKVAKRGQDVALRCDPISGHVSLFWYQQALGQGPEFLTYFQNEAQLDKSGLPSDRFFAERPEGSVSTLKIQRTQQEDSAVYLCASSLRDRVDTEAFFGQGTRLTVV.

This clonotype was detected ten times or more. The gene calls are TRBV29-1 and TRBJ2-2, with no clear D. Germline loops: CDR1 SQVTM, CDR2 ANQGSEA. The CDR3 is 13 amino acids. V gave up 5 bases and J gave up 0 bases, with 7 bases separating them. The CDR3: CSVFHPNTGELFF. The CDR3 DNA sequence: TGCAGCGTTTTTCACCCGAACACCGGGGAGCTGTTTTTT.

This clonotype was seen more than once but under ten times. The germline gene is not matched at one end of the junction; a read error may be the cause. CDR3 loop: CTSSRSTSSGTQYF. The CDR3 DNA follows: TGTACCAGTAGCCGGTCGACTAGTTCTGGTACGCAGTATTTT. This chain connects TRBV11-3 to TRBJ2-3; a possible D gene is TRBD2 (6 bases). The CDR3 extends over 14 amino acids. In germline, CDR1 is SGHNT, CDR2 YENEEA.

This clonotype has a count of ten or more. CDR3 amino acids: CSARDPRDFYEQYF. CDR3 DNA sequence: TGCAGTGCTAGAGATCCCCGGGACTTCTACGAGCAGTACTTC. The chain employs TRBV20-1 and TRBJ2-7, with D perhaps TRBD2 (6 bases). The CDR3 covers 14 residues. The V and J ends lost 0 bases and 3 bases respectively, with 12 bases between them. Germline-derived CDR1 and CDR2 are DFQATT and SNEGSKA (reference sequence).

Comments on this clonotype: At one end the junction does not follow the germline gene, possibly because of a read error. This chain joins TRBV20-1 and TRBJ2-6, with D perhaps TRBD2 (6 bases). Germline V CDR1 and CDR2: DFQATT, SNEGSKA (reference sequence). The CDR3 contains 16 residues. CDR3 nucleotide sequence: TGCAGTGCTAGAAATCCGGCAGGGACTGGGGCCAACGTCCTGACCTTC. It encodes CSARNPAGTGANVLTF.

For this clonotype: This clone may be a read error of a much larger clone one base away. V gene TRBV12-3 or TRBV12-4 combines with J gene TRBJ2-3; D is undetermined. CDR3 length: 15 amino acids. The DNA for the CDR3 is TGTGCCATCAGTCAGCAGGCGATAGGCACAGCTACGCAGTATTTT. This codes for CAISQQAIGTATQYF.

Comments on this clonotype: A much more abundant neighbour one base away suggests this may be a read error. The rearrangement uses TRBV5-6 and TRBJ2-5, with unresolved D. CDR3 length: 14 amino acids. The germline V gene has CDR1 SGHDT and CDR2 YYEEEE. The ends were cut back, 2 bases at V and 0 bases at J, with 8 bases in the middle. The CDR3 sequence is CASSLRVYQETQYF. CDR3 nucleotide sequence: TGTGCCAGCAGCTTAAGAGTGTACCAAGAGACCCAGTACTTC. Full variable domain (outside the CDR3, taken from reference TRBV5-6 and TRBJ2-5): DAGVTQSPTHLIKTRGQQVTLRCSPKSGHDTVSWYQQALGQGPQFIFQYYEEEERQRGNFPDRFSGHQFPNYSSELNVNALLLGDSALYLCASSLRVYQETQYFGPGTRLLVL.

Remarks on this clonotype: A much larger clone differs by one base, so this may be a read error. The chain is built from TRBV6-1 and TRBJ2-7; 7 positions match TRBD2. V lost 0 bases, J lost 1 base, and 12 bases stayed unmatched. The CDR3 runs to 18 residues. Germline V lookup: CDR1 MNHNS, CDR2 SASEGT. Here the CDR3 reads CASSEAAREAGKSYEQYF. DNA for the CDR3: TGTGCCAGCAGTGAAGCTGCAAGGGAAGCGGGAAAGTCCTACGAGCAGTACTTC.

Comments on this clonotype: This may arise from a read error, as a much more abundant clone is one base away. The V gene is TRBV20-1, the J gene TRBJ2-5; TRBD2 matches at 7 bases. The CDR3 has 12 amino acids. CDR1 and CDR2 (germline): DFQATT, SNEGSKA (reference sequence). V lost 4 bases to trimming and J lost 2 bases; unmatched junction nucleotides: 1. The CDR3 sequence: CSAMGGQETQYF. The CDR3 bases are TGCAGTGCTATGGGGGGGCAAGAGACCCAGTACTTC.

The V gene is TRBV29-1, the J gene TRBJ2-3, with no clear D. Trimming removed 2 bases from V and 4 bases from J, with 10 bases in between. The germline CDR1 and CDR2 sequences are SQVTM and ANQGSEA. CDR3 length equals 13 residues. The CDR3, as DNA: TGCAGCGTTGAACGAGGAAGCGCAGATACGCAGTATTTT. Its translation: CSVERGSADTQYF.

There are a few counts of this clonotype. The chain carries TRBV7-8 and TRBJ2-2; TRBD1 is a possible D gene (5 bases). The CDR3 consists of 14 residues. Trimming pared 0 bases from V and 5 bases from J, leaving 7 bases between. Germline V gene sequence: CDR1 SGHVS, CDR2 FQNEAQ. DNA for the CDR3: TGTGCCAGCAGCTTAGCGGACACTACCGGGGAGCTGTTTTTT. Protein product: CASSLADTTGELFF.

The chain couples TRBV6-6 to TRBJ2-2; D is unresolved. CDR1 is MNHNY and CDR2 is SVGAGI in the germline V gene (reference sequence). The CDR3 is 12 residues long. The CDR3 loop reads CTTHGNTGELFF. In DNA, the CDR3 is TGTACCACCCATGGGAACACCGGGGAGCTGTTTTTT.

In this sample, this clonotype turned up a few times. This chain joins TRBV20-1 and TRBJ2-3; no definite D call. Germline-derived CDR1 and CDR2 are DFQATT and SNEGSKA (reference sequence). The CDR3 is made up of 11 amino acids. V was clipped by 2 bases and J by 6 bases, with 6 bases between them. CDR3 loop: CSARHQDTQYF. The CDR3 nucleotides read TGCAGTGCTAGACACCAGGATACGCAGTATTTT.

This clonotype was counted at least ten times. V is TRBV28 and J is TRBJ2-5, with 10 nucleotides matching TRBD1. Losses at the gene ends were 5 bases for V and 0 bases for J; bases not matched to a gene: 9. Germline V CDR1 and CDR2: MDHEN, SYDVKM. The CDR3 loop spans 17 amino acids. DNA for the CDR3: TGTGCCAGCAGTCGGACCGGGACAGGGGCGTACCAAGAGACCCAGTACTTC. Amino acid sequence: CASSRTGTGAYQETQYF.

Of note for this clonotype: A much larger clonotype is one base distant, so this may be a read error. The conserved final phenylalanine or tryptophan is absent from the CDR3, which likely points to a read error. This chain uses TRBV29-1 with TRBJ2-1; D is ambiguous. Germline lookup yields CDR1 SQVTM and CDR2 ANQGSEA. The CDR3 totals 11 residues. Trimming removed 6 bases at V and 6 bases at J, with 9 bases between. The CDR3 is CSVRPANEQFL. CDR3 coding DNA: TGCAGCGTGCGGCCGGCCAATGAGCAGTTCTTA.

This clonotype has more than one count but fewer than ten. The rearrangement uses TRBV12-3 or TRBV12-4 and TRBJ2-1; D not certain. The CDR3 consists of 13 residues. V gave up 1 base and J gave up 6 bases, with 7 bases separating them. The CDR3 nucleotides read TGTGCCAGCAGTTTAGGAGGCGGCAATGAGCAGTTCTTC. It specifies CASSLGGGNEQFF.

This clonotype was seen ten or more times. This rearrangement joins TRBV24-1 to TRBJ2-5; no firm D call. V was trimmed by 0 bases and J by 2 bases, leaving 6 bases between them. Germline V gene sequence: CDR1 KGHDR, CDR2 SFDVKD. The CDR3 length is 14 residues. CDR3 nucleotides: TGTGCCACCAGTGATTTGGACGGACAAGAGACCCAGTACTTC. It translates to CATSDLDGQETQYF.

The V call is TRBV19, the J call TRBJ2-3, with D hard to call. This CDR3 comprises 12 residues. The V gene's germline CDR1 is LNHDA and CDR2 SQIVND (reference sequence). The V end lost 7 bases, the J end lost 4 bases, and 9 bases lay between the germline ends. CDR3 in DNA: TGTGCCAGTATTAAAGCTTCAGATACGCAGTATTTT. Its translation: CASIKASDTQYF.

This chain connects TRBV5-1 to TRBJ2-1; D is uncertain. The germline V gene encodes CDR1 SGHRS and CDR2 YFSETQ. The V and J ends lost 1 base and 9 bases respectively, with 11 bases between them. This CDR3 region has 13 residues. CDR3 sequence: CASSLREVGEQFF. The CDR3 DNA sequence: TGCGCCAGCAGCTTGCGAGAGGTCGGTGAGCAGTTCTTC.

V is TRBV4-1 and J is TRBJ2-5, with D perhaps TRBD1 (5 bases). This CDR3 comprises 15 residues. CDR1 and CDR2 from the germline V gene are MGHRA and YSYEKL. V gave up 5 bases and J gave up 1 base, with 14 bases separating them. The CDR3 spells CASSAEIGAQETQYF. CDR3 coding DNA: TGCGCCAGCAGCGCCGAGATAGGGGCCCAAGAGACCCAGTACTTC.

The chain joins TRBV6-1 to TRBJ1-2; possibly TRBD1 for D (6 bases). Germline loops: CDR1 MNHNS, CDR2 SASEGT. This CDR3 region has 13 residues. CDR3 in DNA: TGTGCAATCAGGGAACAGGGAAACTATGGCTACACCTTC. As protein: CAIREQGNYGYTF.

A few counts support this clonotype. A much larger clone is a single base away; this may be a read error. This chain joins TRBV11-2 and TRBJ2-6, with unresolved D. Germline V gene sequence: CDR1 SGHAT, CDR2 FQNNGV. There are 16 residues in the CDR3. The CDR3 loop reads CVSTTGPSSGANVLTF. In DNA form, the CDR3 reads TGTGTCAGCACCACCGGGCCTTCTTCTGGGGCCAACGTCCTGACTTTC.